The present T cell receptor beta chain was sequenced within a study of T cells in Graves' hyperthyroidism and ophthalmopathy. Amplification of TCR beta CDR3 regions was performed using RNA transcripts as template. The TCR CDR3 was amplified in a first-round RT-PCR using the HTBI primer set. TCRdb re-derived calls from the multiplex PCR reads in MiXCR, one entry per CDR3 protein. The sample carries around 300,000 distinct CDR3 sequences, about 19% recorded once. Ten or more counts support this clonotype. Deletions cut 0 bases from V and 0 bases from J, with 3 bases between. The CDR3 is 14 residues long. The germline V gene encodes CDR1 SGDLS and CDR2 YYNGEE.

This chain connects TRBV9 to TRBJ2-2; the D is unclear. The TCR was taken from a man aged 50 or older with Graves' ophthalmopathy. The sequenced sample consisted of blood. This chain's CDR3 is CASSVEPNTGELFF. The CDR3 bases are TGTGCCAGCAGCGTAGAGCCGAACACCGGGGAGCTGTTTTTT.